The sequence of this T cell receptor beta chain was determined in a study of blood T cell repertoires in COVID-19. The wider study: Both acute and convalescent COVID-19 samples were obtained from the United States, Italy and Spain. PBMCs, B-cell-depleted T cells, or T cells provided the cDNA or gDNA that made up the material.

As handled by the study authors: Estimation of nucleated cell counts was performed using reference gene primer amplification. Assay: immunoSEQ multiplex PCR; the TCRdb copy retains only in-frame clones and omits some. That table supplies the V and J calls and clone size; D and trimming were determined from the DNA. The sample includes about 200,000 clones, roughly 85% of them seen just once. CDR1 is MNHEY, CDR2 SMNVEV, per germline (reference sequence). This CDR3 is built from 15 residues. V shed 0 bases and J 3 bases; nucleotides not matched to a gene: 5. This rearrangement joins TRBV27 to TRBJ2-7; 7 bases line up with TRBD1. Sequenced: peripheral blood. The TCR was taken from a man aged 25-40 years who had recovered from COVID-19. The CDR3 is CASSLSGAGGYEQYF. DNA of the CDR3: TGTGCCAGCAGTTTATCTGGGGCAGGGGGCTACGAGCAGTACTTC.